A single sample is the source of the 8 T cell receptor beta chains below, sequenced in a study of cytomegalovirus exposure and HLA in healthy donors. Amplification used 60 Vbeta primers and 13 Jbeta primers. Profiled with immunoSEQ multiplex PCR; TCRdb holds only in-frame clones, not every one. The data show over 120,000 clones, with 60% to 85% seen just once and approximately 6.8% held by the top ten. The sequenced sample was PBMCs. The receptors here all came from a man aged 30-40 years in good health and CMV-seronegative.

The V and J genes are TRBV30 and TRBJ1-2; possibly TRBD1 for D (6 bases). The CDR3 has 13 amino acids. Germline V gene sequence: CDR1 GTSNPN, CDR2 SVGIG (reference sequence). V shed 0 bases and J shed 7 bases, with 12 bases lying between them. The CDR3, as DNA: TGTGCCTGGAGTGTAGGGGGTTCGGGTGGCTACACCTTC. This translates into CAWSVGGSGGYTF.

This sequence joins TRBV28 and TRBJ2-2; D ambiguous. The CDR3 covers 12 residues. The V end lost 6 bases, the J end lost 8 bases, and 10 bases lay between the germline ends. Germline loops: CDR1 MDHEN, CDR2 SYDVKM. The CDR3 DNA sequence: TGTGCCAGCAGCTATACGTCTGGGGAGCTGTTTTTT. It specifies CASSYTSGELFF.

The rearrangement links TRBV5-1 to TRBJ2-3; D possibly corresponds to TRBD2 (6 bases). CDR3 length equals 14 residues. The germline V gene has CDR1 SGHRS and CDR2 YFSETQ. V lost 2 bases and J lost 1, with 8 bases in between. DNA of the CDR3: TGCGCCAGCAGCTTCGGAGGGGGCACAGATACGCAGTATTTT. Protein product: CASSFGGGTDTQYF.

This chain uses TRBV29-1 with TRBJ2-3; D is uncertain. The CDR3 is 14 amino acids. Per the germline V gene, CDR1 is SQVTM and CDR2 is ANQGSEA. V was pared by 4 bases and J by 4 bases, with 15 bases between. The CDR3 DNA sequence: TGCAGCGTTGTTTCTGGCAGGAACGCAGATACGCAGTATTTT. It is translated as CSVVSGRNADTQYF.

CDR3 amino acids: CASSEGSGGFTEAFF. The CDR3, as DNA: TGTGCCAGCAGTGAGGGGTCGGGGGGCTTCACTGAAGCTTTCTTT. This sequence joins TRBV6-4 and TRBJ1-1; weak D call: TRBD1 (6 bases). Germline values: CDR1 MRHNA, CDR2 SNTAGT. There are 15 residues in the CDR3. With 3 bases removed from V and 4 bases from J, the gap between germline ends came to 15 bases.

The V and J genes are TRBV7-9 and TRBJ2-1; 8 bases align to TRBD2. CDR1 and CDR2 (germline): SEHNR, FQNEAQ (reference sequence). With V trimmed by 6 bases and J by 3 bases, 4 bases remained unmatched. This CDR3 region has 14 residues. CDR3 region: CASRSGTSYNEQFF. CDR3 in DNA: TGTGCCAGCAGATCCGGGACTAGCTACAATGAGCAGTTCTTC.

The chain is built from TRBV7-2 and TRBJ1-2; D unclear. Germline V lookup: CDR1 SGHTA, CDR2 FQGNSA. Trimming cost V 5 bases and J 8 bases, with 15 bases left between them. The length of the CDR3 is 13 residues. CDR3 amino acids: CASSPRRAWGYTF. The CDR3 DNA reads TGTGCCAGCAGCCCTAGGAGGGCGTGGGGCTACACCTTC.

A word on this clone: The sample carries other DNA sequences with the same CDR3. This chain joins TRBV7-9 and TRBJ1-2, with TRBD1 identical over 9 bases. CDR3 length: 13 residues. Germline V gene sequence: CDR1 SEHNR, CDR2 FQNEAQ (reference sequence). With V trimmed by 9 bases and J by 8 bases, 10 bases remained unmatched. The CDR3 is CASSLRDRDGYTF. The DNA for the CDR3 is TGTGCCAGTAGCCTCCGGGACAGGGACGGCTACACCTTC.